This passage covers 29 T cell receptor beta chains from one sample sequenced in a study of early T cells in non-severe SARS-CoV-2 infection. Each CDR3 protein gets one entry after TCRdb re-called the 5' RACE reads with MiXCR. The table records 70,000 to 85,000 distinct CDR3 sequences, 9.5% to 13% of them present only once. Material for sequencing was whole blood. The origin of the receptors is an adult who was a healthcare worker with PCR-confirmed SARS-CoV-2 infection or an uninfected control (not recorded which).

This clonotype occurred a few times. This sequence joins TRBV20-1 and TRBJ1-1; perhaps TRBD1 as D (6 bases). The CDR3 covers 16 residues. V lost 6 bases to trimming and J lost 1 base, with 21 bases between them. Looked up from germline, CDR1 is DFQATT and CDR2 is SNEGSKA (reference sequence). The DNA of the CDR3 is TGCAGTGCCCCGTCGAAGGGCGCGGGGGCGAACACTGAAGCTTTCTTT. Protein: CSAPSKGAGANTEAFF.

This clonotype was observed a single time. This chain connects TRBV12-3 or TRBV12-4 to TRBJ2-1, with D possibly being TRBD1 or TRBD2 (5 bases each). V lost 2 bases and J lost 9, with 11 bases in between. The length of the CDR3 is 13 residues. CDR3 sequence (DNA): TGTGCCAGCAGTTTAACGTCTGGGACTGAGCAGTTCTTC. It is translated as CASSLTSGTEQFF.

This sequence joins TRBV12-3 or TRBV12-4 and TRBJ1-1; D not resolved. Trimming took off 6 bases at V and 8 bases at J, with 22 bases between the two ends. This CDR3 has 15 residues. CDR3 nucleotide sequence: TGTGCCAGCAGCCCTTCAAGGATGGGCGGGGAAGAAGCTTTCTTT. It yields the protein CASSPSRMGGEEAFF.

This clonotype was seen repeatedly, ten times or more. The chain joins TRBV11-2 to TRBJ2-1, with D unclear. V was clipped by 3 bases and J by 8 bases, with 14 bases between them. The CDR3 totals 14 residues. Germline V gene data show CDR1 as SGHAT and CDR2 as FQNNGV. The CDR3 DNA follows: TGTGCCAGCAGCTTCGCGCAAAGTGTCGATGAGCAGTTCTTC. This codes for CASSFAQSVDEQFF. The whole variable domain, filled in from reference TRBV11-2 and TRBJ2-1, reads EAGVAQSPRYKIIEKRQSVAFWCNPISGHATLYWYQQILGQGPKLLIQFQNNGVVDDSQLPKDRFSAERLKGVDSTLKIQPAKLEDSAVYLCASSFAQSVDEQFFGPGTRLTVL.

This clonotype has ten or more counts. J is TRBJ1-5 and V is TRBV27, with 7 bases fitting TRBD1. CDR3 length: 15 amino acids. Germline loops: CDR1 MNHEY, CDR2 SMNVEV (reference sequence). After removal of 6 bases from V and 2 bases from J, the junction contained 7 bases not matched to a gene. CDR3 nucleotide sequence: TGTGCCAGCAGCCGCGGGACAGCGGGCAATCAGCCCCAGCATTTT. It yields the protein CASSRGTAGNQPQHF.

This rearrangement joins TRBV3-1 to TRBJ1-5; no reliable D call. CDR3 size: 15 residues. Trimming removed 0 bases from V and 7 bases from J, with 13 bases in between. CDR1 is LGHDT and CDR2 is YNNKEL in the germline V gene (reference sequence). The CDR3 here is CASSQDHSTVQPQHF. CDR3 in DNA: TGTGCCAGCAGCCAAGATCACAGCACCGTACAGCCCCAGCATTTT. The entire variable domain, with the rest obtained from reference TRBV3-1 and TRBJ1-5, is as follows: DTAVSQTPKYLVTQMGNDKSIKCEQNLGHDTMYWYKQDSKKFLKIMFSYNNKELIINETVPNRFSPKSPDKAHLNLHINSLELGDSAVYFCASSQDHSTVQPQHFGDGTRLSIL.

The rearrangement links TRBV7-9 to TRBJ2-1, with TRBD2 identical over 7 bases. The CDR3 is 15 amino acids. J gave up 6 bases and V 5 bases, and 10 bases lay outside the gene matches. Germline lookup yields CDR1 SEHNR and CDR2 FQNEAQ (reference sequence). CDR3 coding DNA: TGTGCCAGCAGCCCCTCCGGGGGGTTGGGCAATGAGCAGTTCTTC. As protein: CASSPSGGLGNEQFF.

This chain links TRBV29-1 with TRBJ1-1; TRBD1 matches at 10 bases. Per the germline V gene, CDR1 is SQVTM and CDR2 is ANQGSEA. Losses at the gene ends were 4 bases for V and 10 bases for J; bases not matched to a gene: 0. This CDR3 comprises 10 residues. CDR3 coding DNA: TGCAGCGTTGGGACAGGGGGAGCTTTCTTT. Protein: CSVGTGGAFF.

This clonotype was seen many times. This sequence joins TRBV5-1 and TRBJ2-7; 8 bases are a match to TRBD1. Trimming removed 4 bases from V and 5 bases from J; junction bases left unmatched: 8. This CDR3 contains 14 residues. Germline V gene lookup returns CDR1 SGHRS and CDR2 YFSETQ. The chain's CDR3 is CASSLQGAVNEQYF. For the CDR3, the DNA is TGCGCCAGCAGCCTGCAGGGGGCGGTCAACGAGCAGTACTTC.

CDR3 region: CSARDPGTKSFF. DNA for the CDR3: TGCAGTGCTAGAGATCCCGGGACGAAGTCTTTCTTT. J is TRBJ1-1 and V is TRBV20-1; D is perhaps TRBD1 (5 bases). Deletions cut 0 bases from V and 12 bases from J, with 14 bases between. The CDR3 is made up of 12 amino acids. The germline gives CDR1 DFQATT, CDR2 SNEGSKA (reference sequence).

This clonotype was seen only a few times. The J gene is TRBJ2-7, the V gene TRBV10-1, with D possibly matching TRBD1 (6 bases). The CDR3 length is 12 residues. Deletions cut 4 bases from V and 3 bases from J, with 7 bases between. CDR1 and CDR2 (germline): WNHNN, SYGVQD (reference sequence). CDR3 loop: CASSVDSYEQYF. As DNA, the CDR3 is TGCGCCAGCAGTGTGGACAGCTACGAGCAGTACTTC.

The CDR3 loop is CASSFSGPTDTQYF. As DNA, the CDR3 is TGTGCCAGCAGCTTTAGCGGCCCCACAGATACGCAGTATTTT. This sequence joins TRBV12-3 or TRBV12-4 and TRBJ2-3, with D perhaps TRBD2 (6 bases). The length of the CDR3 is 14 residues. Trimming removed 6 bases at V and 2 bases at J, with 12 bases between.

This clonotype was observed at least ten times. The gene calls are TRBV11-2 and TRBJ2-7; D is possibly TRBD1 (7 bases). CDR1 and CDR2 (germline): SGHAT, FQNNGV. CDR3 length: 14 residues. V was pared by 4 bases and J by 4 bases, with 14 bases between. CDR3 bases: TGTGCCAGCAGCTCCTCGACAGGGAGGTACGAGCAGTACTTC. It translates to CASSSSTGRYEQYF.

V usage is TRBV18 and J usage is TRBJ1-2; no definite D call. Germline V CDR1 and CDR2: KGHSH, LQKENI. Trimming removed 3 bases at V and 2 bases at J, with 4 bases between. This CDR3 contains 12 residues. The CDR3 bases are TGTGCCAGCTCACCGGACAACTATGGCTACACCTTC. Translating gives CASSPDNYGYTF.

In this sample, this clonotype turned up many times. CDR3 in DNA: TGCGCCAGCACCCCGACTAGCTCCTATAATTCACCCCTCCACTTT. Its translation: CASTPTSSYNSPLHF. V is TRBV5-1 and J is TRBJ1-6, with D unresolved. The ends were cut back, 6 bases at V and 0 bases at J, with 10 bases in the middle. The CDR3 spans 15 residues. Germline V CDR1 and CDR2: SGHRS, YFSETQ.

This clonotype was detected a few times. V usage is TRBV27 and J usage is TRBJ2-1, with D hard to call. V gave up 2 bases and J gave up 1 base, with 12 bases separating them. Germline CDR1 is MNHEY and CDR2 is SMNVEV (reference sequence). The CDR3 contains 16 residues. The CDR3 sequence is CASSLNSITSYNEQFF. The DNA for the CDR3 is TGTGCCAGCAGTTTAAATTCTATAACTTCCTACAATGAGCAGTTCTTC.

This clonotype was recorded many times. The chain links TRBV7-8 to TRBJ2-3; D not certain. The CDR3 is 14 residues long. Germline loops: CDR1 SGHVS, CDR2 FQNEAQ. Trimming took 1 base from V and 0 from J, leaving 5 bases between them. CDR3 in amino acids: CASSLGRSTDTQYF. The DNA for the CDR3 is TGTGCCAGCAGCTTAGGTAGGAGCACAGATACGCAGTATTTT.

The V call is TRBV7-9, the J call TRBJ2-1; 10 bases line up with TRBD1. The V segment lost 5 bases and the J segment 0 bases; nucleotides outside the gene matches: 4. The germline V gene encodes CDR1 SEHNR and CDR2 FQNEAQ (reference sequence). This CDR3 contains 16 residues. CDR3 loop: CASSTWDRGSYNEQFF. Here the CDR3 DNA reads TGTGCCAGCAGCACGTGGGACAGGGGCTCCTACAATGAGCAGTTCTTC.

This clonotype was seen a handful of times. V is TRBV5-1 and J is TRBJ2-2, with TRBD1 identical over 7 bases. CDR3 size: 14 residues. Looked up from germline, CDR1 is SGHRS and CDR2 is YFSETQ. V shed 4 bases and J 7 bases; nucleotides not matched to a gene: 7. The CDR3 coding sequence is TGCGCCAGCAGCCCAGACAGGGTCGGCGGGGAGCTGTTTTTT. Amino acid sequence: CASSPDRVGGELFF.

This sequence joins TRBV29-1 and TRBJ2-5; tentatively, D is TRBD2 (6 bases). This CDR3 has 11 amino acids. V shed 4 bases and J shed 5 bases, with 8 bases lying between them. Germline CDR1 SQVTM, CDR2 ANQGSEA. The CDR3 DNA is TGCAGCGTTGGGGCGGGGGAGACCCAGTACTTC. As protein: CSVGAGETQYF.

The sample holds many counts of this clonotype. This rearrangement joins TRBV30 to TRBJ2-2; TRBD2 matches at 7 bases. The CDR3 spans 15 residues. V dropped 7 bases and J dropped 0; count of bases not matched to a gene: 8. The germline gives CDR1 GTSNPN, CDR2 SVGIG (reference sequence). The CDR3 loop reads CASRGGEANTGELFF. For the CDR3, the DNA is TGTGCCTCTAGGGGAGGGGAGGCGAACACCGGGGAGCTGTTTTTT.

This clonotype occurred many times. The genes are TRBV20-1 and TRBJ2-1; unclear D gene. The CDR3 is 13 residues long. V was trimmed by 1 base and J by 6 bases, leaving 10 bases between them. Germline values: CDR1 DFQATT, CDR2 SNEGSKA (reference sequence). The CDR3 loop is CSARGSNSNEQFF. The CDR3 DNA is TGCAGTGCTAGAGGCTCGAATAGCAATGAGCAGTTCTTC.

There are many counts of this clonotype. This rearrangement joins TRBV12-3 or TRBV12-4 to TRBJ2-1; D call uncertain. V shed 4 bases and J shed 8 bases, with 18 bases lying between them. This CDR3 region has 15 residues. This CDR3 is CASSSLLRWAHEQFF. The CDR3 DNA reads as TGTGCCAGCAGTTCATTACTCCGGTGGGCACATGAGCAGTTCTTC.

This chain uses TRBV3-1 with TRBJ2-2; tentative D call: TRBD2 (5 bases). V was trimmed by 0 bases and J by 0 bases, leaving 8 bases between them. This CDR3 region has 16 residues. Germline values: CDR1 LGHDT, CDR2 YNNKEL (reference sequence). CDR3 in amino acids: CASSQDLRANTGELFF. DNA of the CDR3: TGTGCCAGCAGCCAAGATTTGCGGGCGAACACCGGGGAGCTGTTTTTT. Complete variable domain (other parts from reference TRBV3-1 and TRBJ2-2): DTAVSQTPKYLVTQMGNDKSIKCEQNLGHDTMYWYKQDSKKFLKIMFSYNNKELIINETVPNRFSPKSPDKAHLNLHINSLELGDSAVYFCASSQDLRANTGELFFGEGSRLTVL.

This clonotype showed up many times. This chain links TRBV30 with TRBJ1-3; maybe TRBD1 (5 bases). The CDR3 consists of 15 residues. V gave up 3 bases and J gave up 0 bases, with 12 bases separating them. Germline CDR1 and CDR2: GTSNPN and SVGIG (reference sequence). The CDR3 region is CAWRHTGGSGNTIYF. CDR3 bases: TGTGCCTGGAGACACACAGGAGGCTCTGGAAACACCATATATTTT.

This clonotype was seen ten or more times. The chain recombines TRBV11-2 with TRBJ1-1; perhaps TRBD1 as D (5 bases). The CDR3 contains 12 residues. The ends were cut back, 4 bases at V and 8 bases at J, with 11 bases in the middle. Germline V gives CDR1 SGHAT, CDR2 FQNNGV. The CDR3 loop reads CASSSSPGEAFF. As DNA, the CDR3 is TGTGCCAGCAGCTCGAGCCCAGGGGAAGCTTTCTTT.

In its sample, this clonotype was seen many times. The chain joins TRBV11-2 to TRBJ2-5; possible D gene TRBD2, 6 bases. The CDR3 covers 16 residues. V was trimmed by 3 bases and J by 8 bases, leaving 22 bases between them. The germline gives CDR1 SGHAT, CDR2 FQNNGV. This chain's CDR3 is CASSLAAGGEDETQYF. In DNA form, the CDR3 reads TGTGCCAGCAGCTTGGCAGCGGGTGGAGAAGACGAAACCCAGTACTTC.

This clonotype was counted between two and nine times. The chain combines TRBV11-2 with TRBJ2-3; D unclear. The germline V gene has CDR1 SGHAT and CDR2 FQNNGV. V lost 2 bases and J lost 6, with 6 bases in between. The CDR3 contains 12 residues. The CDR3 DNA follows: TGTGCCAGCAGCTTATTGAGCGATACGCAGTATTTT. Residues: CASSLLSDTQYF.

The chain uses TRBV3-1 and TRBJ2-7; D perhaps matches TRBD1 (5 bases). CDR3 length: 13 amino acids. V lost 4 bases to trimming and J lost 3 bases, with 10 bases between them. Germline CDR1 LGHDT, CDR2 YNNKEL (reference sequence). The CDR3 region is CASSLPQGYEQYF. CDR3 sequence (DNA): TGTGCCAGCAGCCTACCCCAGGGCTACGAGCAGTACTTC.